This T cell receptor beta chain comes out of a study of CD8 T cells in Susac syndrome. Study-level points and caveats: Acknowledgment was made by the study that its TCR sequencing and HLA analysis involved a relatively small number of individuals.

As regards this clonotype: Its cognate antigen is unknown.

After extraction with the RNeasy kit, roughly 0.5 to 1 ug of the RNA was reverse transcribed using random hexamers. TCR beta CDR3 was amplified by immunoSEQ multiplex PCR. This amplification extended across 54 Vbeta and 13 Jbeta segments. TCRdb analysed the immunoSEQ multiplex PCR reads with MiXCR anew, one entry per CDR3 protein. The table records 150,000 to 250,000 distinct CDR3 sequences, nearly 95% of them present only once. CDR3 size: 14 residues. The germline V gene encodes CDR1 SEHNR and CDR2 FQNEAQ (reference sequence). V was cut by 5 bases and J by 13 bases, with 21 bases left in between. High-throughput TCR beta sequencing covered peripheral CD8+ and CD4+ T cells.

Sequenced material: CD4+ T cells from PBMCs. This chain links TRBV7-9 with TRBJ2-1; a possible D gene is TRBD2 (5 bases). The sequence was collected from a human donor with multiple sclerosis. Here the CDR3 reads CASSPTGSLPPQFF. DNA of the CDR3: TGTGCCAGCAGCCCCACGGGATCTCTCCCCCCCCAGTTCTTC.